These T cell receptor beta chains were read from a single sample in a study of T cell changes during pregnancy in multiple sclerosis. TCRdb's table, derived via immunoSEQ multiplex PCR, lists solely in-frame clones and lacks some. The table has 45,000 to 55,000 clones, about nine tenths seen once. Specimen: CD4+ T cells from peripheral blood mononuclear cells, collected after pregnancy. Receptors were obtained from a female donor with multiple sclerosis, enrolled in a pregnancy study. The CDR3 runs from the conserved cysteine through the conserved F or W. Each record gives: clone size, J gene, D gene, V gene, CDR3 DNA, CDR3 protein. The D gene is left open where the match is weak. Clone size is given for some rows only: seen once, a few or many times, or a class if the clone is expanded.

clone size: once
J gene: TRBJ1-2
D gene: TRBD1
V gene: TRBV19
CDR3 DNA: TGTGCCAGTAGCTCCGGGACAGGGGTTTATGGCTACACCTTC
CDR3 protein: CASSSGTGVYGYTF

clone size: -
J gene: TRBJ2-3
D gene: TRBD1
V gene: TRBV18
CDR3 DNA: TGTGCCAGCTCACGGGACAGGGGAGTAACAGATACGCAGTATTTT
CDR3 protein: CASSRDRGVTDTQYF

clone size: -
J gene: TRBJ2-7
D gene: TRBD2
V gene: TRBV28
CDR3 DNA: TGTGCCAGCAGCTCGGGGGGGTACTACGAGCAGTACTTC
CDR3 protein: CASSSGGYYEQYF

clone size: -
J gene: TRBJ2-7
D gene: TRBD1
V gene: TRBV15
CDR3 DNA: TGTGCCACCAGCAGAGGTCAGGGGGCCTACGAGCAGTACTTC
CDR3 protein: CATSRGQGAYEQYF

clone size: -
J gene: TRBJ1-6
D gene: -
V gene: TRBV6-5
CDR3 DNA: TGTGCCAGCAGTTACGCAGGCTCCTATAATTCACCCCTCCACTTT
CDR3 protein: CASSYAGSYNSPLHF

clone size: -
J gene: TRBJ1-1
D gene: TRBD1
V gene: TRBV29-1
CDR3 DNA: TGCAGCGTTGTGGGACAGGTACCTTCTGAAGCTTTCTTT
CDR3 protein: CSVVGQVPSEAFF

clone size: -
J gene: TRBJ2-6
D gene: -
V gene: TRBV15
CDR3 DNA: TGTGCCACCAGCAGAGCGGACAGCTCTGGGGCCAACGTCCTGACTTTC
CDR3 protein: CATSRADSSGANVLTF

clone size: -
J gene: TRBJ2-7
D gene: TRBD2
V gene: TRBV6-6
CDR3 DNA: TGTGCCAGCAGTTACTCCTCTAGCGGCTACGAGCAGTACTTC
CDR3 protein: CASSYSSSGYEQYF

clone size: -
J gene: TRBJ1-4
D gene: -
V gene: TRBV4-3
CDR3 DNA: TGCGCCAGCAGCCAAGTTGGAGGACCGGAGGGAAAACTGTTTTTT
CDR3 protein: CASSQVGGPEGKLFF

clone size: few
J gene: TRBJ1-5
D gene: TRBD1
V gene: TRBV19
CDR3 DNA: TGTGCCAGCAGGCAGGGGGCCGGACAGCCCCAGCATTTT
CDR3 protein: CASRQGAGQPQHF

clone size: -
J gene: TRBJ2-5
D gene: TRBD1
V gene: TRBV5-1
CDR3 DNA: TGCGCCAGCAGACGTGACAGGGGGCCTAGCGAGACCCAGTACTTC
CDR3 protein: CASRRDRGPSETQYF

clone size: -
J gene: TRBJ2-3
D gene: -
V gene: TRBV7-3
CDR3 DNA: TGTGCCAGCAGTCCTAAACCCAGGGGAGGCACAGATACGCAGTATTTT
CDR3 protein: CASSPKPRGGTDTQYF

clone size: -
J gene: TRBJ2-7
D gene: -
V gene: TRBV11-3
CDR3 DNA: TGTGCCAGCAGCTCCCGGGACAATTCCTACGAGCAGTACTTC
CDR3 protein: CASSSRDNSYEQYF

clone size: -
J gene: TRBJ2-7
D gene: -
V gene: TRBV4-2
CDR3 DNA: TGTGCCAGCAGCCACCGACAGGTTCAAGACGAGCAGTACTTC
CDR3 protein: CASSHRQVQDEQYF

clone size: -
J gene: TRBJ2-1
D gene: -
V gene: TRBV7-9
CDR3 DNA: TGCAGGCAATCTTACAATGAGCAGTTCTTC
CDR3 protein: CRQSYNEQFF

clone size: -
J gene: TRBJ2-5
D gene: -
V gene: TRBV11-2
CDR3 DNA: TGTGCCAGCAGCCCGGGACTGGACCAAGAGACCCAGTACTTC
CDR3 protein: CASSPGLDQETQYF

clone size: once
J gene: TRBJ2-7
D gene: TRBD2
V gene: TRBV4-2
CDR3 DNA: TGTGCCAGCAGCCAAGCGGGAGGGGCCTACGAGCAGTACTTC
CDR3 protein: CASSQAGGAYEQYF

clone size: many
J gene: TRBJ2-3
D gene: TRBD2
V gene: TRBV28
CDR3 DNA: TGTGCCAGCAGGGCCCGGCTAGCGGCGCAGTATTTT
CDR3 protein: CASRARLAAQYF

clone size: -
J gene: TRBJ2-5
D gene: TRBD2
V gene: TRBV18
CDR3 DNA: TGTGCCAGCTACATCAGACTAGCGGGCCAAGAGACCCAGTACTTC
CDR3 protein: CASYIRLAGQETQYF

clone size: -
J gene: TRBJ1-6
D gene: TRBD1
V gene: TRBV28
CDR3 DNA: TGTGCCAGCAGCCTCCCTTGGACAGGGTCTAATTCACCCCTCCACTTT
CDR3 protein: CASSLPWTGSNSPLHF

clone size: -
J gene: TRBJ2-7
D gene: TRBD1
V gene: TRBV19
CDR3 DNA: TGTGCCAGTAGCAGTGGTTCGGGACAGGGAAACAACGAGCAGTACTTC
CDR3 protein: CASSSGSGQGNNEQYF

clone size: once
J gene: TRBJ2-1
D gene: -
V gene: TRBV5-1
CDR3 DNA: TGCGCCAGCAGCGGCGGCATGGGGGGAGGTGAGCAGTTCTTC
CDR3 protein: CASSGGMGGGEQFF

clone size: -
J gene: TRBJ1-2
D gene: -
V gene: TRBV6-6
CDR3 DNA: TGTGCCAGCAGTTCGTACAAGGGACAATCTAACTATGGCTACACCTTC
CDR3 protein: CASSSYKGQSNYGYTF

clone size: -
J gene: TRBJ1-4
D gene: TRBD1
V gene: TRBV30
CDR3 DNA: TGTGCCTGGAGTGTAGGGGGCACTAATGAAAAACTGTTTTTT
CDR3 protein: CAWSVGGTNEKLFF

clone size: -
J gene: TRBJ1-4
D gene: -
V gene: TRBV19
CDR3 DNA: TGTGCCAGTAGTACTGGGCCCGCAACTAATGAAAAACTGTTTTTT
CDR3 protein: CASSTGPATNEKLFF

clone size: -
J gene: TRBJ1-5
D gene: TRBD1
V gene: TRBV28
CDR3 DNA: TGTGCCAGCAGCGGACAGGGCGGTCAGCCCCAGCATTTT
CDR3 protein: CASSGQGGQPQHF

clone size: -
J gene: TRBJ2-2
D gene: -
V gene: TRBV7-9
CDR3 DNA: TGTGCCAGCAGCTTATTAGCGACTACCGGGGAGCTGTTTTTT
CDR3 protein: CASSLLATTGELFF

clone size: -
J gene: TRBJ1-3
D gene: -
V gene: TRBV7-9
CDR3 DNA: TGTGCCAGCAGCTGGGGGCCAGGGTTCCGCTTGAGTGGAGACACCATATATTTT
CDR3 protein: CASSWGPGFRLSGDTIYF

clone size: -
J gene: TRBJ2-1
D gene: TRBD1
V gene: TRBV7-3
CDR3 DNA: TGTGCCAGCAGCTTCGGGCAGGGGGCTATTGAGCAGTTCTTC
CDR3 protein: CASSFGQGAIEQFF

clone size: -
J gene: TRBJ2-7
D gene: -
V gene: TRBV2
CDR3 DNA: TGTGCCAGCATGTTCACAGGGATCTCCTACGAGCAGTACTTC
CDR3 protein: CASMFTGISYEQYF

clone size: -
J gene: TRBJ1-2
D gene: TRBD1
V gene: TRBV27
CDR3 DNA: TGTGCCAGCAGCCGGTCAGGGGGTTTACTCTATGGCTACACCTTC
CDR3 protein: CASSRSGGLLYGYTF

clone size: -
J gene: TRBJ2-5
D gene: -
V gene: TRBV14
CDR3 DNA: TGTGCCAGCAGCTCCTCTGTGGAGACCCAGTACTTC
CDR3 protein: CASSSSVETQYF

clone size: once
J gene: TRBJ1-2
D gene: TRBD1
V gene: TRBV28
CDR3 DNA: TGTGCCAGCAGTAGACAGGGGGCGGGTGGCTACACCTTC
CDR3 protein: CASSRQGAGGYTF

clone size: -
J gene: TRBJ2-7
D gene: TRBD1
V gene: TRBV10-3
CDR3 DNA: TGTGCCATCAGTGAGACAGGGGAGACCTCCGAGCAGTACTTC
CDR3 protein: CAISETGETSEQYF

clone size: -
J gene: TRBJ2-5
D gene: -
V gene: TRBV5-1
CDR3 DNA: TGCGCCAGCAGCTTGCAGCGGGAGACCCAGTACTTC
CDR3 protein: CASSLQRETQYF

clone size: -
J gene: TRBJ2-3
D gene: -
V gene: TRBV19
CDR3 DNA: TGTGCCAGTAGTCAATTCGGAGGTCAGGCGCAGTATTTT
CDR3 protein: CASSQFGGQAQYF

clone size: -
J gene: TRBJ2-3
D gene: -
V gene: TRBV7-3
CDR3 DNA: TGTGCCAGCAGCTTATCCCATAGCACAGATACGCAGTATTTT
CDR3 protein: CASSLSHSTDTQYF

clone size: once
J gene: TRBJ1-5
D gene: TRBD1
V gene: TRBV18
CDR3 DNA: TGTGCCAGCTCACCAACAGGGGACAATCAGCCCCAGCATTTT
CDR3 protein: CASSPTGDNQPQHF

clone size: once
J gene: TRBJ2-1
D gene: -
V gene: TRBV2
CDR3 DNA: TGTGCCAGCAGGCTCGGGGTAGCCGATGAGCAGTTCTTC
CDR3 protein: CASRLGVADEQFF

clone size: -
J gene: TRBJ2-7
D gene: -
V gene: TRBV5-3
CDR3 DNA: TGTGCCAGAAGCTTGTGGCGTCAGGTCGACTCCTACGAGCAGTACTTC
CDR3 protein: CARSLWRQVDSYEQYF

clone size: -
J gene: TRBJ2-7
D gene: TRBD2
V gene: TRBV5-1
CDR3 DNA: TGCGCCAGCAGCTTGGGACTAGCGGGTGGCTACGAGCAGTACTTC
CDR3 protein: CASSLGLAGGYEQYF

clone size: -
J gene: TRBJ2-6
D gene: TRBD1
V gene: TRBV11-1
CDR3 DNA: TGTGCCAGCAGCAACAGGGGGCCTGGGGCCAACGTCCTGACTTTC
CDR3 protein: CASSNRGPGANVLTF

clone size: -
J gene: TRBJ2-3
D gene: -
V gene: TRBV9
CDR3 DNA: TGTGCCAGCAGCTCCGGGACTCTCCCCACAGATACGCAGTATTTT
CDR3 protein: CASSSGTLPTDTQYF

clone size: -
J gene: TRBJ2-4
D gene: -
V gene: TRBV21-1
CDR3 DNA: TGTGCCCCCTGGATGGGAGTGGACATTCAGTACTTC
CDR3 protein: CAPWMGVDIQYF

clone size: -
J gene: TRBJ1-4
D gene: -
V gene: TRBV4-1
CDR3 DNA: TGCGCCAGCAGCCGAGGCGTCGGGGCAACTAATGAAAAACTGTTTTTT
CDR3 protein: CASSRGVGATNEKLFF

clone size: -
J gene: TRBJ2-3
D gene: -
V gene: TRBV5-1
CDR3 DNA: TGCGCCAGCAGCTTGGGCCTCGGACTCATCGGTGGTACGCAGTATTTT
CDR3 protein: CASSLGLGLIGGTQYF

clone size: -
J gene: TRBJ2-7
D gene: -
V gene: TRBV25-1
CDR3 DNA: TGTGCCAGCAGTGACCCTAGCGCATCAAACTACGAGCAGTACTTC
CDR3 protein: CASSDPSASNYEQYF

clone size: -
J gene: TRBJ1-6
D gene: TRBD1
V gene: TRBV18
CDR3 DNA: TGTGCCAGCTCTTCCGGGACAGGTAGCGAACGACTCCACTTT
CDR3 protein: CASSSGTGSERLHF

clone size: -
J gene: TRBJ2-5
D gene: TRBD2
V gene: TRBV18
CDR3 DNA: TGTGCCAGCTCACCCAAACTAGCGGGCAAAGAGACCCAGTACTTC
CDR3 protein: CASSPKLAGKETQYF

clone size: -
J gene: TRBJ2-2
D gene: TRBD2
V gene: TRBV7-6
CDR3 DNA: TGTGCCAGCACCCCGAGCGGGGGGGCGAACACCGGGGAGCTGTTTTTT
CDR3 protein: CASTPSGGANTGELFF

clone size: -
J gene: TRBJ1-2
D gene: -
V gene: TRBV30
CDR3 DNA: TGTGCCTGGAGTGTACCCCCCACTTGGGGCTACACCTTC
CDR3 protein: CAWSVPPTWGYTF

clone size: -
J gene: TRBJ2-3
D gene: TRBD1
V gene: TRBV9
CDR3 DNA: TGTGCCAGCAGCGTAGATCCCTCCGGGACAGGGGTGATAGATACGCAGTATTTT
CDR3 protein: CASSVDPSGTGVIDTQYF

clone size: -
J gene: TRBJ1-2
D gene: TRBD1
V gene: TRBV9
CDR3 DNA: TGTGCCAGCAGCGGAGGACAGGGCGGATATGGCTACACCTTC
CDR3 protein: CASSGGQGGYGYTF

clone size: -
J gene: TRBJ2-5
D gene: TRBD1
V gene: TRBV7-9
CDR3 DNA: TGTGCCAGCAGCATAGACAGGGGGTTGGAGACCCAGTACTTC
CDR3 protein: CASSIDRGLETQYF

clone size: -
J gene: TRBJ2-7
D gene: TRBD2
V gene: TRBV19
CDR3 DNA: TGTGCCAGTAGTATGAGCGGGAATAGGTACGAGCAGTACTTC
CDR3 protein: CASSMSGNRYEQYF

clone size: -
J gene: TRBJ2-1
D gene: TRBD2
V gene: TRBV29-1
CDR3 DNA: TGCAGCGTGGCATTAGGGTCTAGCGGGAAGGTCAATGAGCAGTTCTTC
CDR3 protein: CSVALGSSGKVNEQFF